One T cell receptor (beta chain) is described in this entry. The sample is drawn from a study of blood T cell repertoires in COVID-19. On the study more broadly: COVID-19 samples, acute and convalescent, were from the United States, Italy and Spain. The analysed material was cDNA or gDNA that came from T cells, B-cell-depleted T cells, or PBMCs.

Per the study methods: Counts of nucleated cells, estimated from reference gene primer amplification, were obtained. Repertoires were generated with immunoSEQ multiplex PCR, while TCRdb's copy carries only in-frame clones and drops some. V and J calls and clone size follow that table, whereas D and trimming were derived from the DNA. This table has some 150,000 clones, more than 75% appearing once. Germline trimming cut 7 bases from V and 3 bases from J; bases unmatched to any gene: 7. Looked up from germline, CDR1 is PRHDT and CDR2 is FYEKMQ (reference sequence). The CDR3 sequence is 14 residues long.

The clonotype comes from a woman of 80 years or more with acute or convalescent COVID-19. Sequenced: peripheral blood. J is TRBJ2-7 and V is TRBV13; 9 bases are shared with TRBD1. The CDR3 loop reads CASTLGQGNYEQYF. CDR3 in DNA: TGTGCCAGCACCCTGGGACAGGGTAACTACGAGCAGTACTTC.